This T cell receptor beta chain was identified in a study of blood T cell repertoires in COVID-19. Study-wide context: The United States, Italy and Spain were the sources of the acute and convalescent COVID-19 samples. Sources were T cells, B-cell-depleted T cells, or PBMCs; the material itself was cDNA or gDNA.

V shed 1 base, J shed 4 bases, and the junction held 6 bases outside the gene matches. Per germline, CDR1 SGHNT and CDR2 YYREEE (reference sequence). This CDR3 spans 15 amino acids. In the authors' methods: By means of reference gene primer amplification, nucleated cell counts were estimated. Produced via immunoSEQ multiplex PCR; TCRdb's table is partial and in-frame only. V and J calls and clone size are as listed in that table; D and trimming were resolved from the DNA. The table shows under 200,000 clones, with 65% to 90% occurring only once. The J gene is TRBJ2-5, the V gene TRBV5-4, with 8 bases identical to TRBD2. Sequenced input: peripheral blood. This TCR was sampled from a man aged 60 to 69 with acute or convalescent COVID-19. CDR3 nucleotide sequence: TGTGCCAGCAGCTTGACTAGCGGCCCCCGAGAGACCCAGTACTTC. Translating it yields CASSLTSGPRETQYF.